This T cell receptor beta chain was sequenced during a study of blood T cell repertoires in COVID-19. The assay was immunoSEQ multiplex PCR, and TCRdb's table has in-frame clones only and misses some. This sample carries 100,000 to 140,000 clones, 65% to 80% of them seen once, and the ten largest clones take around 4.5%. The CDR3 has 16 residues. V was trimmed by 0 bases and J by 0 bases, leaving 9 bases between them. CDR1 SGDLS and CDR2 YYNGEE come from the germline V gene. The origin of this receptor is a man between 70 and 80 years old with acute or convalescent COVID-19. The V and J genes are TRBV9 and TRBJ2-2; perhaps TRBD1 as D (6 bases). What was sequenced was peripheral blood. This CDR3 reads CASSVGYRANTGELFF. The CDR3 region has the DNA TGTGCCAGCAGCGTAGGCTACAGGGCGAACACCGGGGAGCTGTTTTTT.